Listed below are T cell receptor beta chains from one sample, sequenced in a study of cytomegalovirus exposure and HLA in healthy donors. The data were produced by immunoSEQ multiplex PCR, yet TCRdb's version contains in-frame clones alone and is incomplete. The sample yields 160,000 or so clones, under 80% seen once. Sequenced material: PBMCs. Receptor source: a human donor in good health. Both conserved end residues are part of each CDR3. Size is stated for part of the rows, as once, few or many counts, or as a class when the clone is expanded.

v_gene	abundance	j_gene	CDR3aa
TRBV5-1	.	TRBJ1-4	CASIMTGLGEKLFF
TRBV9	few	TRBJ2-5	CASSAPSGGETQYF
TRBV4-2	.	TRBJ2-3	CASSQDSSTDTQYF
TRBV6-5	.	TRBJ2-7	CASIGQGPPYEQYF
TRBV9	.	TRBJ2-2	CASSGLEAANTGELFF
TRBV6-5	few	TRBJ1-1	CASSKSGVGHTEAFF
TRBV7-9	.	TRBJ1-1	CASSLGGPFTEAFF
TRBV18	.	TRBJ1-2	CASSPTFTGQGDGYTF
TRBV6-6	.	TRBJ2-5	CASTPRLAGQETQYF
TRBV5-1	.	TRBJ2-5	CASSLMTSGGAFQETQYF
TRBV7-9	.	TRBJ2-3	CASSDHSGGGTDTQYF
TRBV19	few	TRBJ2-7	CASSPQTGSYEQYF
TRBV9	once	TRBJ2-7	CASSVGGPPYEQYF
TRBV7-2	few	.	CASSLISGTGIYEQYF
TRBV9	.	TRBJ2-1	CASSVSLDRAVEQFF
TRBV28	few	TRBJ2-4	CASSFPPGLAGGLLAKNIQYF
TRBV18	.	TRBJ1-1	CASRTGNEGNTEAFF
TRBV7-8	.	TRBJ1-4	CASSPLRTGWANEKLFF
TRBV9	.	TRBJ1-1	CASSVDPGSNTEAFF
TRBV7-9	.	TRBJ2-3	CASSLVAGGGDTQYF
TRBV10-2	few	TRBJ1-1	CASGGGEPEAFF
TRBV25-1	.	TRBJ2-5	CASSGRQPQETQYF
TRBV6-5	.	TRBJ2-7	CASSTRDRAYEQYF
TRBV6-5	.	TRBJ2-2	CASSTPRGSTGELFF
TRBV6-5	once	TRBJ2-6	CAIRAGSGANVLTF
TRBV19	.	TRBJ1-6	CASSISPGNSPLHF
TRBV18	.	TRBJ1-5	CASSLTRYQPQHF
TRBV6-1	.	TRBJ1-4	CASSGNSNEKLFF
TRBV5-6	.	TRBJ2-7	CASSLVARLYEQYF
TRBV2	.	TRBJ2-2	CASSEEMAGGTGELFF
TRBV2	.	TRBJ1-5	CASRDRNQPQHF
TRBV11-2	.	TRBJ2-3	CASSLLRGGTRTDTQYF
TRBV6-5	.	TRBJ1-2	CASRDWGGENYGYTF
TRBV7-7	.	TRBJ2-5	CASSLLGQFQETQYF
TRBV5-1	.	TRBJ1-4	CASSYGSNEKLFF
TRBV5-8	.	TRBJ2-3	CASSRGAGGPLNTQYF
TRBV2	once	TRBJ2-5	CASSEAAQGQETQYF
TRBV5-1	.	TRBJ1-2	CASTITGQMNYGYTF
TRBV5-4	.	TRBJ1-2	CASSAGQGSGYGYTF
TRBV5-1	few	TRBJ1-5	CASSLAGQANQPQHF
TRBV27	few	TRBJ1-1	CASSYSGTGACEAFF
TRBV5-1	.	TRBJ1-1	CASSPWTGGTTEAFF
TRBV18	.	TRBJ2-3	CASSPGQGADTQYF
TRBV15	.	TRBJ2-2	CATSRDLAGGRTGELFF
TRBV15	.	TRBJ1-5	CATSRAGQLNQPQHF
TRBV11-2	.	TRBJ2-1	CASSLEWGLYNEQFF
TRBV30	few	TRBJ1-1	CAWRGPQIRGTEAFF
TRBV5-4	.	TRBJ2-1	CASRGQRGGYNEQFF
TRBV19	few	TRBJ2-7	CASSIVPRGEQYF
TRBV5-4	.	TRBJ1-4	CASSLGQDEKLFF
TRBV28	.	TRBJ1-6	CATGGLGVNSPLHF
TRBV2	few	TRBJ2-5	CASSETGRETQYF
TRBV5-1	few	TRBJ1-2	CASSPQGRVYGYTF
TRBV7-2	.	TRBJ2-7	CASSLSGGYEQYF